These 26 T cell receptor beta chains came from one sample sequenced in a study of blood T cell repertoires in COVID-19. Method: immunoSEQ multiplex PCR; TCRdb's copy keeps in-frame clones and lacks some. The top ten clones hold about 7% of a sample with just under 350,000 clones, roughly 90% of them seen once. Sequencing was performed on peripheral blood. Source of these receptors: a woman in her 70s with COVID-19, enrolled during active disease.

The chain combines TRBV19 with TRBJ1-1, with D perhaps TRBD1 (6 bases). This CDR3 contains 14 residues. Germline CDR1 is LNHDA and CDR2 is SQIVND (reference sequence). Trimming pared 2 bases from V and 6 bases from J, leaving 13 bases between. DNA of the CDR3: TGTGCCAGTAGTATATGGGGGGGCATCCCTGAAGCTTTCTTT. Translation: CASSIWGGIPEAFF.

This sequence joins TRBV5-1 and TRBJ1-5, with 7 bases fitting TRBD1. There are 16 residues in the CDR3. V gave up 0 bases and J gave up 4 bases; unmatched junction bases: 7. Germline CDR1 reads SGHRS; CDR2 reads YFSETQ. Written as DNA, the CDR3 is TGCGCCAGCAGCTTGGGAGGGACAGCGATGAATCAGCCCCAGCATTTT. Translating gives CASSLGGTAMNQPQHF.

This clone was seen more than once but under ten times. This same CDR3 is encoded by further DNA sequences in the sample. V gene TRBV12-3 or TRBV12-4 combines with J gene TRBJ1-2; D may be TRBD1 (5 bases). Trimming pared 3 bases from V and 2 bases from J, leaving 7 bases between. The CDR3 has 13 residues. The CDR3 here is CASSFDSNYGYTF. The CDR3 coding sequence is TGTGCCAGCAGTTTCGACAGCAACTATGGCTACACCTTC.

The V and J genes are TRBV11-2 and TRBJ2-1, with 13 positions matching TRBD2. Trimming removed 3 bases from V and 7 bases from J; junction bases left unmatched: 6. The V gene's germline CDR1 is SGHAT and CDR2 FQNNGV. This CDR3 has 16 amino acids. DNA for the CDR3: TGTGCCAGCAGCTTGGGACTAGCGGGGTGGGGAAATGAGCAGTTCTTC. Residues: CASSLGLAGWGNEQFF.

This clone was recorded only once. This sequence joins TRBV6-6 and TRBJ2-4, with 8 bases that match TRBD1. Germline V gives CDR1 MNHNY, CDR2 SVGAGI (reference sequence). V shed 6 bases, J shed 6 bases, and the junction held 10 bases outside the gene matches. The CDR3 is 15 residues long. The CDR3 DNA is TGTGCCAGCAGCCGAGAGACAGGGGCGGGAAACATTCAGTACTTC. Translated: CASSRETGAGNIQYF.

This chain uses TRBV7-9 with TRBJ2-3; D gene unclear. This CDR3 spans 12 amino acids. CDR1 is SEHNR, CDR2 FQNEAQ, per germline (reference sequence). Trimming removed 5 bases at V and 3 bases at J, with 6 bases between. Here the CDR3 DNA reads TGTGCCAGCAGCCCCCAAACAGATACGCAGTATTTT. Amino acid sequence: CASSPQTDTQYF.

V gene TRBV5-5 combines with J gene TRBJ2-3; 8 bases line up with TRBD1. There are 14 residues in the CDR3. The V gene end was trimmed by 1 base and the J gene end by 6 bases; junction bases not matched to a gene: 4. Per germline, CDR1 SGHKS and CDR2 YYEKEE (reference sequence). CDR3 in DNA: TGTGCCAGCAGCTTGTCAGGGGGCAGTGATACGCAGTATTTT. Translated, it gives CASSLSGGSDTQYF.

The chain has TRBV28 and TRBJ1-5; 7 nucleotides match TRBD1. The CDR3 runs to 15 residues. V gave up 6 bases and J gave up 2 bases; unmatched junction bases: 7. CDR1 and CDR2 from the germline V gene are MDHEN and SYDVKM. The CDR3 bases are TGTGCCAGCAGCCACAGGGGTTCAGGCAATCAGCCCCAGCATTTT. Amino acid sequence: CASSHRGSGNQPQHF. Full variable domain (rest looked up from reference TRBV28 and TRBJ1-5): DVKVTQSSRYLVKRTGEKVFLECVQDMDHENMFWYRQDPGLGLRLIYFSYDVKMKEKGDIPEGYSVSREKKERFSLILESASTNQTSMYLCASSHRGSGNQPQHFGDGTRLSIL.

The chain carries TRBV7-9 and TRBJ2-7, with D perhaps matching TRBD1 (6 bases). CDR3 length equals 17 residues. Germline-derived CDR1 and CDR2 are SEHNR and FQNEAQ (reference sequence). Trimming stripped 5 bases from V and 3 bases from J, with 23 bases between. Here the CDR3 reads CASSQLQGHRAIYEQYF. Here the CDR3 DNA reads TGTGCCAGCAGCCAACTACAGGGACATCGGGCCATCTACGAGCAGTACTTC.

The V and J genes are TRBV28 and TRBJ1-1, with D maybe TRBD1 (6 bases). Trimming stripped 3 bases from V and 4 bases from J, with 15 bases between. Germline values: CDR1 MDHEN, CDR2 SYDVKM. CDR3 size: 15 residues. Written as DNA, the CDR3 is TGTGCCAGCAGTTTGGGGGGGGCTAAGGGCACTGAAGCTTTCTTT. Its translation is CASSLGGAKGTEAFF.

In this sample, this clone turned up once. The chain joins TRBV9 to TRBJ2-7; TRBD2 aligns across 9 bases. The CDR3 covers 14 residues. With V trimmed by 0 bases and J by 6 bases, 4 bases remained unmatched. The germline V gene encodes CDR1 SGDLS and CDR2 YYNGEE. This CDR3 reads CASSVVAGVGEQYF. CDR3 in DNA: TGTGCCAGCAGCGTAGTAGCGGGGGTGGGCGAGCAGTACTTC.

The chain combines TRBV5-1 with TRBJ1-5, with 7 bases fitting TRBD1. Germline values: CDR1 SGHRS, CDR2 YFSETQ. This CDR3 has 15 residues. V lost 0 bases and J lost 6; bases outside the gene matches: 6. CDR3 DNA: TGCGCCAGCAGCTTGGAGGGGGCTTGGACTCAGCCCCAGCATTTT. This sequence encodes CASSLEGAWTQPQHF. The full variable domain, with the rest looked up from reference TRBV5-1 and TRBJ1-5, is KAGVTQTPRYLIKTRGQQVTLSCSPISGHRSVSWYQQTPGQGLQFLFEYFSETQRNKGNFPGRFSGRQFSNSRSEMNVSTLELGDSALYLCASSLEGAWTQPQHFGDGTRLSIL.

The genes are TRBV3-1 (or the pseudogene TRBV3-2) and TRBJ2-3; D might be TRBD1 (6 bases). CDR3 length: 15 amino acids. In germline, CDR1 is LGHDT, CDR2 YNNKEL (reference sequence). Trimming took off 1 base at V and 4 bases at J, with 12 bases between the two ends. The CDR3 sequence: CASSQAAGGPDTQYF. The CDR3 DNA follows: TGTGCCAGCAGCCAAGCAGCTGGGGGCCCAGATACGCAGTATTTT.

This chain uses TRBV5-1 with TRBJ2-1; D is unclear. CDR3 length: 15 residues. V lost 3 bases and J 0 bases, leaving 10 bases between the germline ends. Looked up from germline, CDR1 is SGHRS and CDR2 is YFSETQ. The CDR3 protein is CASSSGSGSYNEQFF. CDR3 in DNA: TGCGCCAGCAGCTCCGGGTCCGGCTCCTACAATGAGCAGTTCTTC.

This chain uses TRBV27 with TRBJ2-1; 7 bases fit TRBD2. The CDR3 covers 18 residues. CDR1 and CDR2 from the germline V gene are MNHEY and SMNVEV (reference sequence). Unmatched junction bases numbered 17, after V lost 5 bases and J lost 4 bases. CDR3 nucleotide sequence: TGTGCCAGCAGTCCCGGGACTATCTGGTCTAAGGAGTACAATGAGCAGTTCTTC. Encoded protein: CASSPGTIWSKEYNEQFF.

The chain joins TRBV7-9 to TRBJ2-3; 9 bases fit TRBD1. The CDR3 is 17 residues long. Per germline, CDR1 SEHNR and CDR2 FQNEAQ (reference sequence). V trimming: 5 bases; J trimming: 1 base; junction bases outside the gene matches: 10. The CDR3 spells CASSAATGGYGTDTQYF. CDR3 nucleotides: TGTGCCAGCAGCGCCGCGACAGGGGGATATGGCACAGATACGCAGTATTTT. Variable domain in full (rest from reference TRBV7-9 and TRBJ2-3): DTGVSQNPRHKITKRGQNVTFRCDPISEHNRLYWYRQTLGQGPEFLTYFQNEAQLEKSRLLSDRFSAERPKGSFSTLEIQRTEQGDSAMYLCASSAATGGYGTDTQYFGPGTRLTVL.

The J gene is TRBJ2-7, the V gene TRBV7-2, with a weak D call TRBD1 (7 bases). Trimming took 6 bases from V and 3 from J, leaving 18 bases between them. Germline V lookup: CDR1 SGHTA, CDR2 FQGNSA. The CDR3 contains 15 residues. The CDR3 loop is CASRYQGGNIYEQYF. CDR3 in DNA: TGTGCCAGCAGATATCAGGGGGGCAATATCTACGAGCAGTACTTC.

As DNA, the CDR3 is TGTGCCAGCAGCTTAGCGGTCTCAGCGGGGGAGCTGTTTTTT. This gives the protein CASSLAVSAGELFF. The V and J genes are TRBV7-2 and TRBJ2-2; no clear D gene. V was clipped by 0 bases and J by 8 bases, with 10 bases between them. Germline V CDR1 and CDR2: SGHTA, FQGNSA. The CDR3 totals 14 residues.

V is TRBV7-2 and J is TRBJ2-3; the D gene is possibly TRBD2 (6 bases). V lost 3 bases and J 1 base, leaving 8 bases between the germline ends. From germline, CDR1 is SGHTA and CDR2 FQGNSA. The CDR3 is made up of 14 amino acids. For the CDR3, the DNA is TGTGCCAGCAGCTTTGGCGGGGGCACAGATACGCAGTATTTT. Its translation is CASSFGGGTDTQYF.

The chain couples TRBV2 to TRBJ1-1; 9 bases line up with TRBD1. J was trimmed by 4 bases and V by 8 bases; bases with no gene match: 14. CDR1 is SNHLY and CDR2 is FYNNEI in the germline V gene. The CDR3 consists of 16 residues. The CDR3 bases are TGTGCCAGCCGAAGCGCCCGGACAGGGGCGAGCACTGAAGCTTTCTTT. This encodes CASRSARTGASTEAFF.

The chain couples TRBV9 to TRBJ1-2; tentative D call: TRBD1 (5 bases). Germline CDR1 is SGDLS and CDR2 is YYNGEE. This CDR3 has 14 residues. The V and J ends lost 0 bases and 2 bases respectively, with 8 bases between them. The CDR3 is CASSVDRQNYGYTF. In DNA form, the CDR3 reads TGTGCCAGCAGCGTAGATAGACAGAACTATGGCTACACCTTC. The full variable domain, its missing parts supplied by reference TRBV9 and TRBJ1-2, is DSGVTQTPKHLITATGQRVTLRCSPRSGDLSVYWYQQSLDQGLQFLIQYYNGEERAKGNILERFSAQQFPDLHSELNLSSLELGDSALYFCASSVDRQNYGYTFGSGTRLTVV.

This clone appeared a single time. The chain uses TRBV23-1 and TRBJ1-3, with 10 bases lining up with TRBD1. TRBV23-1 is assigned to the ORF class and has an uncertain function. CDR3 length equals 19 residues. V was pared by 6 bases and J by 2 bases, with 16 bases of the junction left unmatched. The CDR3: CASSQILPRDRGTGNTIYF. CDR3 sequence (DNA): TGCGCCAGCAGCCAAATACTTCCCCGGGACAGGGGTACTGGAAACACCATATATTTT.

The chain carries TRBV3-1 (or the pseudogene TRBV3-2) and TRBJ1-2; 8 bases fit TRBD1. J lost 5 bases, V lost 0 bases, and 2 bases had no gene match. Germline V gives CDR1 LGHDT, CDR2 YNNKEL (reference sequence). The CDR3 length is 14 residues. The CDR3 DNA reads as TGTGCCAGCAGCCAAGATAGGACAGGGTATGGCTACACCTTC. This sequence encodes CASSQDRTGYGYTF.

A word on this clone: In the same sample, other DNA sequences code for this CDR3. The gene calls are TRBV6-5 and TRBJ2-7; 10 bases align to TRBD1. The germline gives CDR1 MNHEY, CDR2 SVGAGI. The CDR3 extends over 14 amino acids. J was trimmed by 2 bases and V by 6 bases; bases with no gene match: 4. In DNA, the CDR3 is TGTGCCAGCAGGCCGGGACAGGGGACCTACGAGCAGTACTTC. Translating it yields CASRPGQGTYEQYF.

V is TRBV24-1 and J is TRBJ2-1; the D is unclear. The germline V gene has CDR1 KGHDR and CDR2 SFDVKD. This CDR3 has 15 residues. V lost 3 bases and J lost 2, with 10 bases in between. CDR3: CATSDAAHAYNEQFF. CDR3 in DNA: TGTGCCACCAGTGATGCGGCCCATGCCTACAATGAGCAGTTCTTC.

The gene calls are TRBV7-8 and TRBJ2-1; 9 bases are a match to TRBD1. Germline assignment: CDR1 SGHVS and CDR2 FQNEAQ. V lost 5 bases, J lost 7 bases, and 12 bases stayed unmatched. This CDR3 region has 16 residues. The CDR3 sequence: CASSRVGTGPGNEQFF. Here the CDR3 DNA reads TGTGCCAGCAGCCGGGTTGGGACAGGGCCGGGGAATGAGCAGTTCTTC.